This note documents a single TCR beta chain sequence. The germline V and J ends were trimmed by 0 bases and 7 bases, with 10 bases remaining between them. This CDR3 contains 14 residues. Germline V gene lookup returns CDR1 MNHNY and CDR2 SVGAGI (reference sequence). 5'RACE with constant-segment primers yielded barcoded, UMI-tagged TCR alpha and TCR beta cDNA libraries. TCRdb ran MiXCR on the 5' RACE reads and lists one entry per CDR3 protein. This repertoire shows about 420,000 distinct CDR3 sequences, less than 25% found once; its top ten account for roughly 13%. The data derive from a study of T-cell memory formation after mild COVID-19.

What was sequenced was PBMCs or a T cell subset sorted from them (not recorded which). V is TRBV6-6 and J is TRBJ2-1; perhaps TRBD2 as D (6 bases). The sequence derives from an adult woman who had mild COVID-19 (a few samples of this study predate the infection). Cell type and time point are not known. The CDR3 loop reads CASSYSLGGNEQFF. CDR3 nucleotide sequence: TGTGCCAGCAGTTACTCGTTGGGGGGAAATGAGCAGTTCTTC.